This record covers a single T cell receptor (beta chain). This CDR3 is built from 11 residues. After removal of 8 bases from V and 6 bases from J, the junction contained 0 bases not matched to a gene. CDR1 and CDR2 (germline): MNHEY, SVGAGI. The data belong to a study of spatial heterogeneity in lung cancer. Time point described: blood at routine non-recurrence follow-up after resection. TCRdb re-derived calls from the 5' RACE reads in MiXCR, one entry per CDR3 protein. The sample includes 15,000 to 20,000 distinct CDR3 sequences, about a fifth of them seen just once. The chain couples TRBV6-5 to TRBJ1-2, with 10 bases that match TRBD1. The material sequenced was PBMCs, taken at follow-up. This receptor was identified in a male donor with early-stage non-small cell lung cancer. In DNA form, the CDR3 reads TGTGCCAGCGGACAGGGGGATGGCTACACCTTC. Residues: CASGQGDGYTF.